The next 23 T cell receptor beta chains were all read from a single sample in a study of cytomegalovirus exposure and HLA in healthy donors. PCR involved 60 Vbeta and 13 Jbeta primers. The protocol was immunoSEQ multiplex PCR, while the TCRdb copy is restricted to in-frame clones and leaves out a portion. This repertoire shows about 210,000 clones, about 81% found once; its top ten account for around 6%. Sequenced material: PBMCs. The source of these receptors is a man between 35 and 55 years old in good health and CMV-seropositive.

CDR3 sequence (DNA): TGCAGTGCCCCTGGCACAGATACGCAGTATTTT. Translation gives CSAPGTDTQYF. V gene TRBV20-1 combines with J gene TRBJ2-3; D gene uncertain. V lost 6 bases to trimming and J lost 1 base, with 5 bases between them. Germline V gives CDR1 DFQATT, CDR2 SNEGSKA (reference sequence). The CDR3 sequence is 11 residues long.

The chain recombines TRBV15 with TRBJ2-5; tentatively, D is TRBD1 (6 bases). This CDR3 is 14 amino acids long. The V and J ends lost 3 bases and 5 bases respectively, with 13 bases between them. The germline V gene has CDR1 LNHNV and CDR2 YYDKDF (reference sequence). CDR3 residues: CATSSHRVLETQYF. CDR3 nucleotide sequence: TGTGCCACCAGCAGCCACAGGGTTTTGGAGACCCAGTACTTC.

This chain joins TRBV5-8 and TRBJ2-7; 9 nucleotides agree with TRBD2. CDR1 is SGHTS, CDR2 YDEGEE, per germline. This CDR3 spans 16 amino acids. V gave up 9 bases and J gave up 1 base; unmatched junction bases: 14. The CDR3 region has the DNA TGTGCCACCTCTGGGCCGAAGCGGGAGGTATCCTACGAGCAGTACTTC. It translates to CATSGPKREVSYEQYF. The full variable domain, completed using reference TRBV5-8 and TRBJ2-7, is EAGVTQSPTHLIKTRGQQATLRCSPISGHTSVYWYQQALGLGLQFLLWYDEGEERNRGNFPPRFSGRQFPNYSSELNVNALELEDSALYLCATSGPKREVSYEQYFGPGTRLTVT.

The chain uses TRBV20-1 and TRBJ2-1; 9 bases line up with TRBD1. Trimming removed 6 bases from V and 14 bases from J; junction bases left unmatched: 8. In germline, CDR1 is DFQATT, CDR2 SNEGSKA (reference sequence). This CDR3 spans 11 amino acids. CDR3: CSAEYRGLKFF. The CDR3 DNA reads as TGCAGTGCGGAATACAGGGGGCTTAAGTTCTTC.

This clone was counted at least ten times. This sequence joins TRBV9 and TRBJ1-2, with D possibly being TRBD1 (6 bases). CDR3 length: 16 residues. V lost 0 bases, J lost 4 bases, and 16 bases lay in between. The germline gives CDR1 SGDLS, CDR2 YYNGEE. The CDR3 DNA follows: TGTGCCAGCAGCGTAGAGCGGGACAAGGGTAGCTATGGCTACACCTTC. This encodes CASSVERDKGSYGYTF.

This clone has a handful of counts. The rearrangement links TRBV2 to TRBJ1-2; 8 nucleotides match TRBD1. V lost 5 bases to trimming and J lost 5 bases; unmatched junction nucleotides: 10. The CDR3 is 15 amino acids. Germline V CDR1 and CDR2: SNHLY, FYNNEI. This chain's CDR3 is CASSSSRTGQYGYTF. The CDR3 bases are TGTGCCAGCAGTTCCTCCCGGACAGGGCAATATGGCTACACCTTC. The whole variable domain, filled in from reference TRBV2 and TRBJ1-2, reads EPEVTQTPSHQVTQMGQEVILRCVPISNHLYFYWYRQILGQKVEFLVSFYNNEISEKSEIFDDQFSVERPDGSNFTLKIRSTKLEDSAMYFCASSSSRTGQYGYTFGSGTRLTVV.

The V gene is TRBV19, the J gene TRBJ1-5, with 7 bases that match TRBD1. The CDR3 runs 17 residues. Germline CDR1 and CDR2: LNHDA and SQIVND (reference sequence). J lost 4 bases, V lost 5 bases, and 14 bases had no gene match. The CDR3 loop is CASSSLIRDRLNQPQHF. CDR3 nucleotide sequence: TGTGCCAGTAGTTCCCTGATTCGGGACAGACTAAATCAGCCCCAGCATTTT.

The gene calls are TRBV19 and TRBJ2-2, with TRBD1 matching 7 bases. CDR3 length equals 15 residues. Germline loops: CDR1 LNHDA, CDR2 SQIVND (reference sequence). V trimming: 3 bases; J trimming: 4 bases; junction bases outside the gene matches: 5. The CDR3 region is CASSIGTVATGELFF. In DNA, the CDR3 is TGTGCCAGTAGTATCGGGACAGTAGCCACCGGGGAGCTGTTTTTT.

The V gene is TRBV7-2, the J gene TRBJ2-7, with D possibly matching TRBD2 (5 bases). This CDR3 spans 14 amino acids. Germline CDR1 reads SGHTA; CDR2 reads FQGNSA. With 6 bases removed from V and 6 bases from J, the gap between germline ends came to 18 bases. CDR3 bases: TGTGCCAGCAGGAAGGCCCTAGCTGGTCCCGAGCAGTACTTC. Encoded protein: CASRKALAGPEQYF. The variable domain in full, completed from reference TRBV7-2 and TRBJ2-7, reads GAGVSQSPSNKVTEKGKDVELRCDPISGHTALYWYRQSLGQGLEFLIYFQGNSAPDKSGLPSDRFSAERTGGSVSTLTIQRTQQEDSAVYLCASRKALAGPEQYFGPGTRLTVT.

This sequence joins TRBV4-1 and TRBJ1-2, with a tentative D call TRBD1 (5 bases). Germline V CDR1 and CDR2: MGHRA, YSYEKL. This CDR3 spans 15 amino acids. The V end lost 3 bases, the J end lost 8 bases, and 19 bases lay between the germline ends. CDR3 DNA sequence: TGCGCCAGCAGCCATGGGCAGGGAGGTAGGTTCGGCTACACCTTC. Residues: CASSHGQGGRFGYTF.

The chain uses TRBV5-4 and TRBJ2-1; D possibly corresponds to TRBD2 (6 bases). V was trimmed by 3 bases and J by 8 bases, leaving 6 bases between them. From germline, CDR1 is SGHNT and CDR2 YYREEE (reference sequence). This CDR3 spans 11 amino acids. The CDR3 sequence is CASSWGDEQFF. The CDR3 DNA sequence: TGTGCCAGCAGCTGGGGGGATGAGCAGTTCTTC.

This chain connects TRBV27 to TRBJ1-1; D is uncertain. Trimming stripped 6 bases from V and 5 bases from J, with 13 bases between. Germline lookup yields CDR1 MNHEY and CDR2 SMNVEV (reference sequence). CDR3 size: 13 residues. DNA of the CDR3: TGTGCCAGCAGAATCTCCCGACTGACTGAAGCTTTCTTT. Translating it yields CASRISRLTEAFF.

The J gene is TRBJ1-2, the V gene TRBV25-1; 8 nucleotides agree with TRBD1. The CDR3 sequence is 12 residues long. V lost 6 bases and J lost 8; bases outside the gene matches: 5. Germline V gene sequence: CDR1 MGHDK, CDR2 SYGVNS. The DNA of the CDR3 is TGTGCCAGCAGCGGAGGACAGGGCGGCTACACCTTC. Translation gives CASSGGQGGYTF.

V gene TRBV4-1 combines with J gene TRBJ1-2; TRBD1 agrees at 7 bases. Losses at the gene ends were 3 bases for V and 4 bases for J; bases not matched to a gene: 2. The CDR3 runs to 13 residues. The germline V gene has CDR1 MGHRA and CDR2 YSYEKL. The CDR3 region has the DNA TGCGCCAGCAGCCAGGACAGGACCTATGGCTACACCTTC. This sequence encodes CASSQDRTYGYTF.

This CDR3 reads CASTGLAGANTGELFF. The DNA of the CDR3 is TGCGCCAGCACGGGACTAGCGGGAGCGAACACCGGGGAGCTGTTTTTT. The rearrangement links TRBV5-1 to TRBJ2-2; 14 positions match TRBD2. Germline V lookup: CDR1 SGHRS, CDR2 YFSETQ. With V trimmed by 6 bases and J by 0 bases, 1 base remained unmatched. CDR3 length: 16 amino acids.

The chain uses TRBV6-6 and TRBJ2-6; weak D call: TRBD2 (5 bases). In germline, CDR1 is MNHNY, CDR2 SVGAGI (reference sequence). The CDR3 runs 13 residues. V lost 7 bases, J lost 2 bases, and 6 bases lay in between. The CDR3 reads CASMGAGANVLTF. The CDR3 nucleotides are TGTGCCAGCATGGGAGCTGGGGCCAACGTCCTGACTTTC.

The gene calls are TRBV7-9 and TRBJ2-2; TRBD1 matches 7 bases. Germline V lookup: CDR1 SEHNR, CDR2 FQNEAQ (reference sequence). The V and J ends lost 4 bases and 6 bases, in that order; junction bases with no gene match: 11. The CDR3 runs 16 residues. The CDR3 region has the DNA TGTGCCAGCAGCTCTAATACAGGGGCAGAGGCCGGGGAGCTGTTTTTT. Translation gives CASSSNTGAEAGELFF.

The chain joins TRBV27 to TRBJ2-1; 9 bases match TRBD1. V was pared by 6 bases and J by 2 bases, with 11 bases of the junction left unmatched. Germline V gene sequence: CDR1 MNHEY, CDR2 SMNVEV (reference sequence). CDR3 length: 17 amino acids. This CDR3 reads CASRSLRWDRAYNEQFF. In DNA form, the CDR3 reads TGTGCCAGCAGGTCCCTCCGTTGGGACAGGGCCTACAATGAGCAGTTCTTC.

The J gene is TRBJ2-5, the V gene TRBV2; D remains ambiguous. This CDR3 region has 13 residues. Germline CDR1 is SNHLY and CDR2 is FYNNEI. V lost 3 bases, J lost 0 bases, and 5 bases lay in between. CDR3 DNA sequence: TGTGCCAGCAGTGACCGGGACCAAGAGACCCAGTACTTC. Protein product: CASSDRDQETQYF.

The CDR3 DNA reads TGTGCCAGCTGGAGCCGTAAGGAGACCCAGTACTTC. Translated, it gives CASWSRKETQYF. V gene TRBV6-6 combines with J gene TRBJ2-5; no clear D gene. Trimming took off 8 bases at V and 5 bases at J, with 12 bases between the two ends. The CDR3 sequence is 12 residues long. CDR1 MNHNY and CDR2 SVGAGI come from the germline V gene (reference sequence).

V is TRBV12-5 and J is TRBJ1-2, with D perhaps matching TRBD1 (5 bases). V lost 0 bases and J lost 2, with 13 bases in between. The CDR3 length is 16 residues. From germline, CDR1 is LGHNT and CDR2 FRNRAP. CDR3 sequence (DNA): TGTGCTAGTGGTTTGGTACTGGAGGGGCTAAACTATGGCTACACCTTC. This gives the protein CASGLVLEGLNYGYTF.

V usage is TRBV5-1 and J usage is TRBJ2-5; perhaps TRBD2 as D (5 bases). The V gene lost 4 bases and the J gene lost 1 base, with 14 bases spanning the gap. Germline assignment: CDR1 SGHRS and CDR2 YFSETQ. The CDR3 runs to 15 residues. As DNA, the CDR3 is TGCGCCAGCAGCATGACGACTACTTTCCAAGAGACCCAGTACTTC. The encoded protein is CASSMTTTFQETQYF.

The chain links TRBV5-4 to TRBJ2-7; perhaps TRBD2 as D (5 bases). This CDR3 region has 15 residues. Between the trimmed V and J ends, which lost 2 bases and 3 bases, there was a span of 15 bases. Germline CDR1 is SGHNT and CDR2 is YYREEE (reference sequence). DNA for the CDR3: TGTGCCAGCAGCTTAGGACGGGGAGTGGGCTACGAGCAGTACTTC. This translates into CASSLGRGVGYEQYF.